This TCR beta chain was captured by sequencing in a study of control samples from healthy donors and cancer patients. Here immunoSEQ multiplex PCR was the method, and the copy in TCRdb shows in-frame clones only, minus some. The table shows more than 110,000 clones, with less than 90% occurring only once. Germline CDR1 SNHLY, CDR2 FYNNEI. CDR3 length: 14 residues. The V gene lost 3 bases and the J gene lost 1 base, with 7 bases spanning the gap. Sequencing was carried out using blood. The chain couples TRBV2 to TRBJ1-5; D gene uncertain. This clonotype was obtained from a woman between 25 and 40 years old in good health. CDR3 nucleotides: TGTGCCAGCAGTGAGGGGAGGAGCAATCAGCCCCAGCATTTT. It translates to CASSEGRSNQPQHF. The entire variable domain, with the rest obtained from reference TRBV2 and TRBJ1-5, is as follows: EPEVTQTPSHQVTQMGQEVILRCVPISNHLYFYWYRQILGQKVEFLVSFYNNEISEKSEIFDDQFSVERPDGSNFTLKIRSTKLEDSAMYFCASSEGRSNQPQHFGDGTRLSIL.